A single sample is the source of the 29 T cell receptor beta chains below, sequenced in a study of metastatic and nonmetastatic thyroid tumors. Until they underwent thyroid surgery, no patient had received any treatment. MiXCR reprocessed the PCR reads for TCRdb. The sample lists 25,000 or so clones; around 16% were seen once. The specimen was blood. Every receptor here comes from a female donor with papillary thyroid cancer or a benign thyroid nodule (not recorded which). Some clones in this sample may be carry-over from other donors' samples.

On this clone itself: Since a much larger clone is just one base distant, this may be a read error. The chain joins TRBV11-2 to TRBJ2-5, with 14 bases identical to TRBD2. The CDR3 extends over 19 amino acids. Germline assignment: CDR1 SGHAT and CDR2 FQNNGV. CDR3: CAGSILAGTSGGPRETQYF. In nucleotides, the CDR3 is TGTGCCGGCAGCATACTCGCCGGGACTAGCGGGGGACCTCGGGAGACCCAGTACTTC.

In its sample, this clone was seen many times. The chain links TRBV18 to TRBJ1-4; possibly TRBD1 for D (5 bases). Looked up from germline, CDR1 is KGHSH and CDR2 is LQKENI. V lost 3 bases and J lost 1, with 15 bases in between. The CDR3 consists of 17 residues. This CDR3 reads CASSPAAGTITNEKLFF. CDR3 bases: TGTGCCAGCTCACCCGCGGCAGGGACGATAACTAATGAAAAACTGTTTTTT.

This clone appeared many times. The chain links TRBV6-2 or TRBV6-3 to TRBJ1-1, with D possibly matching TRBD1 (6 bases). Trimming stripped 3 bases from V and 10 bases from J, with 18 bases between. Germline V lookup: CDR1 MNHEY, CDR2 SVGEGT. This CDR3 spans 14 amino acids. CDR3: CASSYRDTSTAAFF. CDR3 nucleotides: TGTGCCAGCAGTTATAGGGACACGTCCACGGCAGCTTTCTTT.

This clone was counted many times. This chain links TRBV10-1 with TRBJ1-3; unclear D gene. The CDR3 runs 15 residues. The germline V gene has CDR1 WNHNN and CDR2 SYGVQD (reference sequence). V was trimmed by 6 bases and J by 0 bases, leaving 12 bases between them. The CDR3 region is CASRSVFHSGNTIYF. The CDR3 nucleotides are TGCGCCAGCAGATCCGTCTTCCACTCTGGAAACACCATATATTTT.

This clone has at least ten counts. The gene calls are TRBV19 and TRBJ2-7; 8 nucleotides line up with TRBD2. This CDR3 is 16 amino acids long. V gave up 5 bases and J gave up 2 bases; unmatched junction bases: 11. Looked up from germline, CDR1 is LNHDA and CDR2 is SQIVND (reference sequence). The CDR3 DNA reads TGTGCCAGTAGTGCAAATTCCGGACTAGCCACCTACGAGCAGTACTTC. It encodes CASSANSGLATYEQYF.

The rearrangement uses TRBV7-2 and TRBJ1-2, with D possibly matching TRBD1 (5 bases). Germline V gives CDR1 SGHTA, CDR2 FQGNSA. The CDR3 is 15 residues long. The germline V and J ends were trimmed by 5 bases and 0 bases, with 13 bases remaining between them. This CDR3 reads CASSASGWANYGYTF. In nucleotides, the CDR3 is TGTGCCAGCAGCGCATCAGGGTGGGCTAACTATGGCTACACCTTC. The whole variable domain, remainder taken from reference TRBV7-2 and TRBJ1-2, is GAGVSQSPSNKVTEKGKDVELRCDPISGHTALYWYRQSLGQGLEFLIYFQGNSAPDKSGLPSDRFSAERTGGSVSTLTIQRTQQEDSAVYLCASSASGWANYGYTFGSGTRLTVV.

This chain uses TRBV2 with TRBJ2-7; 7 bases map to TRBD2. This CDR3 has 16 residues. Germline lookup yields CDR1 SNHLY and CDR2 FYNNEI. The V and J ends lost 2 bases and 3 bases, in that order; junction bases with no gene match: 10. The CDR3 reads CASSEISGIQGYEQYF. CDR3 in DNA: TGTGCCAGCAGTGAAATAAGCGGGATCCAGGGCTACGAGCAGTACTTC.

The chain joins TRBV4-1 to TRBJ1-2; 7 nucleotides align to TRBD1. The CDR3 extends over 14 amino acids. CDR1 MGHRA and CDR2 YSYEKL come from the germline V gene. With 1 base clipped from V and 3 bases from J, the junction kept 2 bases outside the gene matches. The CDR3 sequence: CASSQVGTDYGYTF. CDR3 nucleotides: TGCGCCAGCAGCCAAGTGGGGACAGACTATGGCTACACCTTC.

Concerning this clone: A much larger clone is a single base away; this may be a read error. V usage is TRBV20-1 and J usage is TRBJ2-5, with 8 positions matching TRBD1. This CDR3 comprises 13 residues. Germline-derived CDR1 and CDR2 are DFQATT and SNEGSKA (reference sequence). V lost 5 bases, J lost 8 bases, and 10 bases stayed unmatched. CDR3 sequence reads: CSAPQGGTDTQYF. The DNA of the CDR3 is TGCAGTGCTCCACAGGGGGGTACGGATACCCAGTACTTC.

This clone showed up just once. Possible read error: a much larger clone is one base away. Distinct nucleotide sequences in the sample also encode this CDR3. This CDR3 reads CASSLRQGVTGELFF. The CDR3 DNA follows: TGTGCCAGCAGCCTCCGGCAGGGGGTCACCGGGGAGCTGTTTTTT. The V and J genes are TRBV3-1 and TRBJ2-2, with 7 bases fitting TRBD1. The CDR3 sequence is 15 residues long. With 4 bases clipped from V and 4 bases from J, the junction kept 6 bases outside the gene matches. CDR1 LGHDT and CDR2 YNNKEL come from the germline V gene (reference sequence).

This clone was seen ten or more times. V is TRBV7-9 and J is TRBJ2-1; 9 nucleotides agree with TRBD2. V gave up 5 bases and J gave up 0 bases; unmatched junction bases: 11. Germline values: CDR1 SEHNR, CDR2 FQNEAQ (reference sequence). The CDR3 contains 18 residues. CDR3 sequence (DNA): TGTGCCAGCAGCCCCCGGGGCGGGGGGGACCTCTCCTACAATGAGCAGTTCTTC. This encodes CASSPRGGGDLSYNEQFF.

Concerning this clone itself: Lacking the conserved final phenylalanine or tryptophan, this CDR3 likely reflects a read error. V and J are TRBV27 and TRBJ2-6, with D tentatively TRBD2 (6 bases). The CDR3 contains 16 residues. The germline CDR1 and CDR2 sequences are MNHEY and SMNVEV (reference sequence). CDR3 nucleotides: TGTGCCAGCAGTTTCTTCGGGGGACGTGGGGCCAATGTCCTGACTTTA. This gives the protein CASSFFGGRGANVLTL.

This clone came up a few times. The gene calls are TRBV6-1 and TRBJ2-1; 14 nucleotides match TRBD2. The CDR3 is 18 amino acids. Trimming at V came to 2 bases and at J to 8 bases, leaving 11 bases not matched to a gene. Germline lookup yields CDR1 MNHNS and CDR2 SASEGT. The CDR3: CASSENPTSGRANHEQFF. CDR3 bases: TGTGCCAGCAGTGAAAACCCGACTAGCGGGAGGGCAAACCATGAGCAGTTCTTC.

This clone came up many times. The chain carries TRBV30 and TRBJ2-3; TRBD2 might be the D (5 bases). CDR1 is GTSNPN and CDR2 is SVGIG in the germline V gene (reference sequence). The CDR3 loop spans 14 amino acids. Trimming left V 5 bases short and J 2 bases short, with 14 bases between. The CDR3 sequence is CAWQPGTYTDTQYF. For the CDR3, the DNA is TGTGCCTGGCAACCGGGAACCTACACAGATACGCAGTATTTT.

This clone was found many times. The chain has TRBV3-1 and TRBJ2-5; D possibly corresponds to TRBD2 (5 bases). Germline lookup yields CDR1 LGHDT and CDR2 YNNKEL (reference sequence). The CDR3 extends over 12 amino acids. V dropped 8 bases and J dropped 1 base, with 8 bases sitting between them. The CDR3 DNA reads TGTGCCAGCCGGCGGGCCCAAGAGACCCAGTACTTC. Protein sequence: CASRRAQETQYF.

In its sample, this clone was seen many times. This sequence joins TRBV3-1 and TRBJ2-1, with 11 bases aligning to TRBD2. This CDR3 region has 18 residues. The V segment lost 0 bases and the J segment 5 bases; nucleotides outside the gene matches: 9. Germline CDR1 reads LGHDT; CDR2 reads YNNKEL (reference sequence). CDR3 nucleotide sequence: TGTGCCAGCAGCCAAGATTGGGGTAGCGGGAGGGGAAACAATGAGCAGTTCTTC. It codes for CASSQDWGSGRGNNEQFF.

In its sample, this clone was seen many times. This sequence joins TRBV6-1 and TRBJ2-5; TRBD1 or TRBD2 may be the D gene (5 bases each). The CDR3 sequence is 15 residues long. The ends were cut back, 5 bases at V and 4 bases at J, with 17 bases in the middle. The V gene's germline CDR1 is MNHNS and CDR2 SASEGT. The CDR3 nucleotides are TGTGCCAGCAGTTATAACGAGGGGCGCCGAGAGACCCAGTACTTC. This gives the protein CASSYNEGRRETQYF.

The sample holds many counts of this clone. The chain carries TRBV20-1 and TRBJ2-1, with TRBD1 matching 10 bases. The CDR3 covers 19 residues. The V and J ends lost 4 bases and 2 bases, in that order; junction bases with no gene match: 17. Germline CDR1 DFQATT, CDR2 SNEGSKA (reference sequence). The CDR3 nucleotides are TGCAGTGCTACCTCCGGGACAGGGGTTGGGGGAGTCACCTACAATGAGCAGTTCTTC. The encoded protein is CSATSGTGVGGVTYNEQFF.

The rearrangement joins TRBV7-9 to TRBJ1-1, with D unclear. Germline lookup yields CDR1 SEHNR and CDR2 FQNEAQ (reference sequence). Trimming pared 5 bases from V and 5 bases from J, leaving 9 bases between. CDR3 size: 12 residues. This CDR3 reads CASSTGRTEAFF. CDR3 nucleotide sequence: TGTGCCAGCAGCACTGGAAGGACTGAAGCTTTCTTT.

Ten or more counts support this clone. This sequence joins TRBV7-9 and TRBJ2-2, with D uncertain. The germline V and J ends were trimmed by 9 bases and 2 bases, with 4 bases remaining between them. Looked up from germline, CDR1 is SEHNR and CDR2 is FQNEAQ (reference sequence). The CDR3 consists of 11 residues. CDR3 residues: CASSNTGELFF. The DNA for the CDR3 is TGTGCCAGTTCTAACACCGGGGAGCTGTTTTTT.

This clone is termed medium-sized. This chain links TRBV6-1 with TRBJ2-3, with D unclear. The V gene lost 6 bases and the J gene lost 1 base, with 11 bases spanning the gap. CDR1 and CDR2 from the germline V gene are MNHNS and SASEGT. The CDR3 extends over 14 amino acids. CDR3 amino acids: CASRLNLGTDTQYF. The DNA of the CDR3 is TGTGCCAGCAGACTCAATTTAGGCACAGATACGCAGTATTTT.

This clone was detected many times. J is TRBJ2-3 and V is TRBV9; D is possibly TRBD1 (6 bases). With 0 bases removed from V and 5 bases from J, the gap between germline ends came to 7 bases. This CDR3 is built from 13 residues. Germline V gene lookup returns CDR1 SGDLS and CDR2 YYNGEE. This CDR3 is CASSVGGGDTQYF. The CDR3, as DNA: TGTGCCAGCAGCGTAGGAGGGGGAGATACGCAGTATTTT.

This clone appeared many times. The gene calls are TRBV30 and TRBJ2-7, with 8 bases that match TRBD1. The CDR3 is made up of 13 amino acids. The J segment lost 4 bases and the V segment lost 5 bases, leaving 7 bases of the junction unmatched. CDR1 and CDR2 (germline): GTSNPN, SVGIG (reference sequence). CDR3 sequence reads: CAWGQGSVYEQYF. The CDR3 DNA reads as TGTGCCTGGGGACAGGGATCAGTTTACGAGCAGTACTTC.

This chain connects TRBV30 to TRBJ1-6; tentatively, D is TRBD1 (6 bases). Trimming left V 1 base short and J 1 base short, with 20 bases between. This CDR3 is 19 amino acids long. Per the germline V gene, CDR1 is GTSNPN and CDR2 is SVGIG (reference sequence). The chain's CDR3 is CAWSAEARAGVSYNSPLHF. Written as DNA, the CDR3 is TGTGCCTGGAGTGCCGAGGCCCGGGCAGGGGTGTCCTATAATTCACCCCTCCACTTT. Together with reference TRBV30 and TRBJ1-6, the CDR3 gives the full variable domain: SQTIHQWPATLVQPVGSPLSLECTVEGTSNPNLYWYRQAAGRGLQLLFYSVGIGQISSEVPQNLSASRPQDRQFILSSKKLLLSDSGFYLCAWSAEARAGVSYNSPLHFGNGTRLTVT.

This clone was seen many times. As DNA, the CDR3 is TGTGCCAGCAGTTCCGGGACAGGGGCTCAGCCCCAGCATTTT. It translates to CASSSGTGAQPQHF. This rearrangement joins TRBV12-3 or TRBV12-4 to TRBJ1-5; TRBD1 agrees at 10 bases. Trimming at V came to 4 bases and at J to 6 bases, leaving 3 bases not matched to a gene. The CDR3 covers 14 residues.

Comments on this clone: This could be a read error, since a much larger clone is one nucleotide away. The CDR3 nucleotides are TGCAGCGTTGAGGTGACTACTTACAATGAGCAGTTCTTC. This sequence encodes CSVEVTTYNEQFF. The genes are TRBV29-1 and TRBJ2-1; D possibly corresponds to TRBD2 (5 bases). Germline V gene lookup returns CDR1 SQVTM and CDR2 ANQGSEA. This CDR3 is 13 amino acids long. The V gene lost 3 bases and the J gene lost 4 bases, with 10 bases spanning the gap.

This clone was counted a few times. Since a much larger clone is just one base distant, this may be a read error. The chain is built from TRBV4-2 and TRBJ2-1; 15 nucleotides agree with TRBD2. The CDR3 totals 15 residues. Germline V gene lookup returns CDR1 LGHNA and CDR2 YNFKEQ. The CDR3 protein is CAGSQGLAGGGEQFF. DNA of the CDR3: TGTGCCGGCAGCCAGGGACTAGCGGGAGGAGGAGAGCAGTTCTTC.

This rearrangement joins TRBV7-3 to TRBJ2-7; tentative D call: TRBD2 (5 bases). Trimming pared 1 base from V and 5 bases from J, leaving 9 bases between. There are 13 residues in the CDR3. Germline assignment: CDR1 SGHTA and CDR2 FQGTGA. The chain's CDR3 is CASSLKKEDEQYF. As DNA, the CDR3 is TGTGCCAGCAGCTTAAAAAAGGAGGACGAGCAGTACTTC.

Comments on this clone: A much larger clone differs from this one at a single base, so this may be a read error. J is TRBJ2-5 and V is TRBV9, with D possibly matching TRBD1 (5 bases). The CDR3 runs to 14 residues. Per the germline V gene, CDR1 is SGDLS and CDR2 is YYNGEE. The V end lost 4 bases, the J end lost 5 bases, and 15 bases lay between the germline ends. This CDR3 is CASSTVAGLETQYF. The CDR3 DNA sequence: TGTGCCAGCAGCACGGTGGCAGGGCTGGAGACCCAGTACTTC.